This T cell receptor (beta chain) was sequenced in a study of shared clonotypes between healthy human individuals. Turning to the study itself: Donor ages ranged 18 to 49 years: a couple of women, a few men. Findings and caveats of the study: The naive CD4 repertoires of several donors were compared, and approximately 5.3% of clonotypes were shared. Among non-shared clonotypes, generation probabilities were lower than among those shared by all four donors.

The study enrolled healthy HIV-negative adults without recent acute infections or vaccinations as donors. On this clone: Its antigen is not identified. Different DNA sequences within this sample yield the same CDR3.

Only in-frame clones appear in the TCRdb table, and some are missing; sequencing was by immunoSEQ multiplex PCR. This sample has over a million clones, with approximately 80% found just once. Germline V gives CDR1 SGHTA, CDR2 FQGTGA. Trimming cost V 2 bases and J 0 bases, with 2 bases left between them. The CDR3 loop spans 14 amino acids. The receptor was isolated from a man younger than 35 in good health. Some clones in this sample may be carry-over from other donors' samples. V gene TRBV7-3 combines with J gene TRBJ2-6; unclear D gene. Sequencing input: memory CD4+ T cells from PBMCs. As for subset: CD45RA-negative fraction. In DNA form, the CDR3 reads TGTGCCAGCAGCTTATCCTCTGGGGCCAACGTCCTGACTTTC. This gives the protein CASSLSSGANVLTF.